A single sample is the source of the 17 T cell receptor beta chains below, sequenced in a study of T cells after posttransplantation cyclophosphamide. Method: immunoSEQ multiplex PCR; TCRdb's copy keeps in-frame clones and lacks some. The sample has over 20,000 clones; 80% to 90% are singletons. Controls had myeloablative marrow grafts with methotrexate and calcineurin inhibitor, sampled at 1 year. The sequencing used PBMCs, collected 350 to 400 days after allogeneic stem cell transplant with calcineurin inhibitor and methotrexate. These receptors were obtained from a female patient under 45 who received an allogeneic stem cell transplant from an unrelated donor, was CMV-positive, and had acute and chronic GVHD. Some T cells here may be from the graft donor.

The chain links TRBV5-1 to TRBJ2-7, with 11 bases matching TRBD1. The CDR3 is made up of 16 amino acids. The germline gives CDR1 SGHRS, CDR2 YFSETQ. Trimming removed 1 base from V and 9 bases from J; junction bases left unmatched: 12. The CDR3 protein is CASSLTPPGQGEAQYF. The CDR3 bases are TGCGCCAGCAGCTTGACCCCCCCGGGACAGGGGGAAGCGCAGTACTTC.

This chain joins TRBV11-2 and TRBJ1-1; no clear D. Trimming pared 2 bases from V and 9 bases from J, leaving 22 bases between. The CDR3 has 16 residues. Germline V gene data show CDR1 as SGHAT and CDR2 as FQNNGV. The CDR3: CASSLFGSGTDQKAFF. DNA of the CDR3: TGTGCCAGCAGCTTATTTGGCTCAGGAACGGATCAGAAAGCTTTCTTT.

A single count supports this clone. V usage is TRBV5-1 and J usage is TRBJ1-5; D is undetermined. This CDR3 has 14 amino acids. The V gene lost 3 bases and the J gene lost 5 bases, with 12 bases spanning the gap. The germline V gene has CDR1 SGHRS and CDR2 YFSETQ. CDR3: CASSSRPGDQPQHF. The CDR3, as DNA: TGCGCCAGCAGCTCCCGACCTGGAGATCAGCCCCAGCATTTT.

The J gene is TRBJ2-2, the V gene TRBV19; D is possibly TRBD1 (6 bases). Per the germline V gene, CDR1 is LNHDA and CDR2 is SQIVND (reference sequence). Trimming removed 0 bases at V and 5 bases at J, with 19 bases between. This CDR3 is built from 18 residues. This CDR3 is CASSIDRNQGLRTGELFF. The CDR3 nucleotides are TGTGCCAGTAGTATAGATAGGAATCAGGGGCTGAGGACCGGGGAGCTGTTTTTT. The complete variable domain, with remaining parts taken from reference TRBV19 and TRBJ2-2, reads DGGITQSPKYLFRKEGQNVTLSCEQNLNHDAMYWYRQDPGQGLRLIYYSQIVNDFQKGDIAEGYSVSREKKESFPLTVTSAQKNPTAFYLCASSIDRNQGLRTGELFFGEGSRLTVL.

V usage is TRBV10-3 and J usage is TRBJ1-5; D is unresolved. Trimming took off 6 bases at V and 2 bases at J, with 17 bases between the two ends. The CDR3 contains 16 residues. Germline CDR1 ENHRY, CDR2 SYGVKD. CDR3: CAIRDPGGSGNQPQHF. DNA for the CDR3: TGTGCCATCAGAGATCCCGGCGGATCCGGCAATCAGCCCCAGCATTTT.

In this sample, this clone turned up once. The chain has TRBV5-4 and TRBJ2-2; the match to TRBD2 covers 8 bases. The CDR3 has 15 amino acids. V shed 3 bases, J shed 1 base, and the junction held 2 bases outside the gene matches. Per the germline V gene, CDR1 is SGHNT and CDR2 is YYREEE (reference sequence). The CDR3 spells CASSWLAGNTGELFF. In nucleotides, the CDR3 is TGTGCCAGCAGCTGGCTAGCGGGGAACACCGGGGAGCTGTTTTTT.

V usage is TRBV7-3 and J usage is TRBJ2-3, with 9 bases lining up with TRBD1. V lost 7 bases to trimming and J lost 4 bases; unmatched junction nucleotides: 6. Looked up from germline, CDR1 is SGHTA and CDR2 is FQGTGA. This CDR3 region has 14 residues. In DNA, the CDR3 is TGTGCCAGCACCCCACAGGGGGCTGCAGATACGCAGTATTTT. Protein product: CASTPQGAADTQYF. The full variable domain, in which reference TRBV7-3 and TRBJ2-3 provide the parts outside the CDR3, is GAGVSQTPSNKVTEKGKYVELRCDPISGHTALYWYRQSLGQGPEFLIYFQGTGAADDSGLPNDRFFAVRPEGSVSTLKIQRTERGDSAVYLCASTPQGAADTQYFGPGTRLTVL.

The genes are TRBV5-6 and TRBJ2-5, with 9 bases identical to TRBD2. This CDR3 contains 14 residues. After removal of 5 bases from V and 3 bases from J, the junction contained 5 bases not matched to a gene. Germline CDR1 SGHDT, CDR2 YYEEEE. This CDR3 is CASRGASGEETQYF. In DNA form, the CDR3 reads TGTGCCAGCAGAGGGGCTAGCGGGGAAGAGACCCAGTACTTC.

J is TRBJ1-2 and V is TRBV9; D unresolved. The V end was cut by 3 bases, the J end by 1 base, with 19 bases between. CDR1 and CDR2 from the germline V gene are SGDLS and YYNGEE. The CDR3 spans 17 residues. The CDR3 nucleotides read TGTGCCAGCAGCGCCTGGCCGCCACACACCATTAACTATGGCTACACCTTC. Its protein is CASSAWPPHTINYGYTF.

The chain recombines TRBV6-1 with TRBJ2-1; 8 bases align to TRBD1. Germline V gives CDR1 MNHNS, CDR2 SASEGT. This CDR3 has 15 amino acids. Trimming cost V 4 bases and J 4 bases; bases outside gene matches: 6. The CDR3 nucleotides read TGTGCCAGCAGTGCCTCCGGACAGGGTTACAATGAGCAGTTCTTC. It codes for CASSASGQGYNEQFF.

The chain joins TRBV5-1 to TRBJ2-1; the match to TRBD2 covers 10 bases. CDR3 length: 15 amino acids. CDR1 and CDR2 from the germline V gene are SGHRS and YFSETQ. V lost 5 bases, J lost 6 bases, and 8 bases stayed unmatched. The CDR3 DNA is TGCGCCAGCAGATCCGAGCGGGGGGGCCCCAATGAGCAGTTCTTC. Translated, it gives CASRSERGGPNEQFF.

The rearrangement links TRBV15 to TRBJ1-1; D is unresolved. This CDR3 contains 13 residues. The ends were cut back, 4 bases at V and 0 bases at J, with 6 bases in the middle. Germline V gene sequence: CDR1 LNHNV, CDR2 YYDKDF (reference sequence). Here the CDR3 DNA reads TGTGCCACCAGCATAACAATGAACACTGAAGCTTTCTTT. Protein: CATSITMNTEAFF.

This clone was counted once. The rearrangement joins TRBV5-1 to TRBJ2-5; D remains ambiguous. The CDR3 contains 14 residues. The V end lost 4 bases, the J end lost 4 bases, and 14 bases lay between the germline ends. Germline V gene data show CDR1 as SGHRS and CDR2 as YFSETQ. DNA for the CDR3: TGCGCCAGCAGCGGCACACGGGTGGGAGAGACCCAGTACTTC. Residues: CASSGTRVGETQYF. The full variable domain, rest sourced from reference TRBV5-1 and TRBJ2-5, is KAGVTQTPRYLIKTRGQQVTLSCSPISGHRSVSWYQQTPGQGLQFLFEYFSETQRNKGNFPGRFSGRQFSNSRSEMNVSTLELGDSALYLCASSGTRVGETQYFGPGTRLLVL.

The CDR3 DNA is TGTGCCAGCAGGCCCACTAGCGGGAGCTCCTACGAGCAGTACTTC. It is translated as CASRPTSGSSYEQYF. V usage is TRBV28 and J usage is TRBJ2-5; TRBD2 aligns across 11 bases. The J call may be in error: the DNA end matches TRBJ2-7 better. This CDR3 has 15 amino acids. Germline assignment: CDR1 MDHEN and CDR2 SYDVKM.

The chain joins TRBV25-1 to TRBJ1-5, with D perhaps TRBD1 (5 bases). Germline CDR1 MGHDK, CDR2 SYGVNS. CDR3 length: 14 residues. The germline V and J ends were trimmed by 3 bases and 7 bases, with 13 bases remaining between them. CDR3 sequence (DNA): TGTGCCAGCAGTGAGGCGGGGCGTTCGCAGCCCCAGCATTTT. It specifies CASSEAGRSQPQHF.

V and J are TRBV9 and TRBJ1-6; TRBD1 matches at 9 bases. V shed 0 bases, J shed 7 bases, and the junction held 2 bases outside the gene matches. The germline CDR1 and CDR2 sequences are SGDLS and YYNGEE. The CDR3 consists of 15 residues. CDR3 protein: CASSVGQGVNSPLHF. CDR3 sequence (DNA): TGTGCCAGCAGCGTAGGACAGGGGGTGAATTCACCCCTCCACTTT.

This CDR3 reads CASSVGTGAYEQYF. In DNA, the CDR3 is TGTGCCAGCAGCGTAGGGACAGGCGCCTACGAGCAGTACTTC. The chain employs TRBV9 and TRBJ2-7; 7 bases map to TRBD1. The CDR3 runs 14 residues. Per germline, CDR1 SGDLS and CDR2 YYNGEE. Trimming took 0 bases from V and 2 from J; bases not matched to a gene: 2.